This T cell receptor beta chain stems from a study of cytomegalovirus exposure and HLA in healthy donors. The J segment lost 8 bases and the V segment lost 7 bases, leaving 8 bases of the junction unmatched. This CDR3 has 15 amino acids. Per germline, CDR1 LNHNV and CDR2 YYDKDF (reference sequence). Whole-study findings and limits: According to an earlier analysis, most TCR beta V segments yielded productive rearrangements about 87% or about 30% of the time. Reportedly, diagnosis of cytomegalovirus status by the classifier showed high specificity and sensitivity. Presence/absence analyses assumed roughly uniform sequencing depth across donors. V- and J-gene trimming in TCR beta was tied to a missense DCLRE1C variant by an analysis performed later.

For this clone: Its antigen is undetermined.

The PCR employed 60 Vbeta primers together with 13 Jbeta primers. Clones were sequenced by immunoSEQ multiplex PCR, and TCRdb holds only the in-frame ones, with some missing. The sample yields 55,000 to 75,000 clones, around 75% seen once. The chain carries TRBV15 and TRBJ2-1; 13 bases are shared with TRBD2. The specimen was PBMCs. The clonotype was recovered from a woman in her 30s in good health and CMV-seropositive. CDR3 residues: CATTTSGRARDEQFF. The CDR3 nucleotides read TGTGCCACCACAACTAGCGGGAGGGCCAGGGATGAGCAGTTCTTC.